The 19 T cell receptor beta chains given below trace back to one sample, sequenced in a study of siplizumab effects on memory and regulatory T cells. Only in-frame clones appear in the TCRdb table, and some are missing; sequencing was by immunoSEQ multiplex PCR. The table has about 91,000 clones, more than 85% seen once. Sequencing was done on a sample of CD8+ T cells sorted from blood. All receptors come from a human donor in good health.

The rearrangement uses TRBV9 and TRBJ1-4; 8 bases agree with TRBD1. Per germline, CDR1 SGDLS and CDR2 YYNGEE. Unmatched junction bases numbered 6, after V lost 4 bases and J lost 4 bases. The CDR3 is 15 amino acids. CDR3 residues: CASSMTTGVNEKLFF. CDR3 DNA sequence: TGTGCCAGCAGCATGACGACAGGGGTTAATGAAAAACTGTTTTTT.

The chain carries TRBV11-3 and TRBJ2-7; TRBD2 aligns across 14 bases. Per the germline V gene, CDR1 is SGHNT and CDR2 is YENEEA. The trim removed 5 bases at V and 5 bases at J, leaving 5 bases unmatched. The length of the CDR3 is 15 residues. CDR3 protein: CASSLGTSGSDEQYF. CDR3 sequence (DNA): TGTGCCAGCAGCCTAGGGACTAGCGGGAGCGACGAGCAGTACTTC.

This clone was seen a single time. The CDR3 DNA is TGTGCCAGCAGCCAGGACAGGGGTTTTGAAAAACTGTTTTTT. Amino acid sequence: CASSQDRGFEKLFF. This rearrangement joins TRBV7-6 to TRBJ1-4; TRBD1 agrees at 9 bases. The V gene's germline CDR1 is SGHVS and CDR2 FNYEAQ. V trimming: 5 bases; J trimming: 7 bases; junction bases outside the gene matches: 5. The CDR3 length is 14 residues. Combining the CDR3 with reference TRBV7-6 and TRBJ1-4 gives the whole variable domain GAGVSQSPRYKVTKRGQDVALRCDPISGHVSLYWYRQALGQGPEFLTYFNYEAQQDKSGLPNDRFSAERPEGSISTLTIQRTEQRDSAMYRCASSQDRGFEKLFFGSGTQLSVL.

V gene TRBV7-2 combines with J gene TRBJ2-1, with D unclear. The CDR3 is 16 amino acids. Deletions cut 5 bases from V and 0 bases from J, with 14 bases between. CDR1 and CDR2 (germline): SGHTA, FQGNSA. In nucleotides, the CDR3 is TGTGCCAGCAGCCCGCACAGATTAAGCTCCTACAATGAGCAGTTCTTC. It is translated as CASSPHRLSSYNEQFF. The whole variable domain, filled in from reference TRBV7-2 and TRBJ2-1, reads GAGVSQSPSNKVTEKGKDVELRCDPISGHTALYWYRQSLGQGLEFLIYFQGNSAPDKSGLPSDRFSAERTGGSVSTLTIQRTQQEDSAVYLCASSPHRLSSYNEQFFGPGTRLTVL.

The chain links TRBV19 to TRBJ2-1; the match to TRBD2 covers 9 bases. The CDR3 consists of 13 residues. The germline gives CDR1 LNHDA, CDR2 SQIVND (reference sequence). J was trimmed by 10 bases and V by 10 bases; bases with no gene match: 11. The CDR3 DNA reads TGTGCCACTCGACTAGCGGAGGGGGGAGAGCAGTTCTTC. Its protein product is CATRLAEGGEQFF.

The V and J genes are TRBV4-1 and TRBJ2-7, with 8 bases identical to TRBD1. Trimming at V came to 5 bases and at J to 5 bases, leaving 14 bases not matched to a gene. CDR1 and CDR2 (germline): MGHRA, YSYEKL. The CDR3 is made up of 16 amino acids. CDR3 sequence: CASSARPGTGFNEQYF. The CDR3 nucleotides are TGCGCCAGCAGCGCCAGACCCGGGACAGGCTTTAACGAGCAGTACTTC.

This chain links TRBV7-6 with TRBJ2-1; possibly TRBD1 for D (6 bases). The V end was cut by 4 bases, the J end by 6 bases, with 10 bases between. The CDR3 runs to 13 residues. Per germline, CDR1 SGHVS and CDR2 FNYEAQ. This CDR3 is CASSWDTGNEQFF. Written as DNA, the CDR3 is TGTGCCAGCAGCTGGGACACCGGCAATGAGCAGTTCTTC.

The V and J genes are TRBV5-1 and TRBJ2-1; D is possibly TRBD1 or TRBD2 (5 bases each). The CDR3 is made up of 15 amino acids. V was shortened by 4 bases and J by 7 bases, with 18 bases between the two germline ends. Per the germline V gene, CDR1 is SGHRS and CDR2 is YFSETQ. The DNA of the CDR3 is TGCGCCAGCAGCATCGGGACCAACATGGGGAATGAGCAGTTCTTC. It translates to CASSIGTNMGNEQFF.

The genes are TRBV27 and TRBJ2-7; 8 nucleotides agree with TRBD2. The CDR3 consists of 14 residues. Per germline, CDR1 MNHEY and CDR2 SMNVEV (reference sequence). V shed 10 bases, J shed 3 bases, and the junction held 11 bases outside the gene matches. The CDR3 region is CATLHGRGDYEQYF. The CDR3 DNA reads TGTGCCACCCTCCATGGGCGGGGGGACTACGAGCAGTACTTC.

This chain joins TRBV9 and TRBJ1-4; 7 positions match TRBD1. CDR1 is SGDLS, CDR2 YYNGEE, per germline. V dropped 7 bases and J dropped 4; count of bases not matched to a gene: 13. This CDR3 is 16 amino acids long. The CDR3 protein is CASGGQYDRDNEKLFF. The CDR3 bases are TGTGCCAGCGGCGGCCAATACGACAGGGATAATGAAAAACTGTTTTTT.

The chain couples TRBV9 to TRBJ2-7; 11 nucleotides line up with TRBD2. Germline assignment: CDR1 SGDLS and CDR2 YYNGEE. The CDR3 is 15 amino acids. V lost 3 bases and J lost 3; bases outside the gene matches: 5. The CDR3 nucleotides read TGTGCCAGCAGCGGACCTAGCGGGGGGATCTACGAGCAGTACTTC. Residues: CASSGPSGGIYEQYF. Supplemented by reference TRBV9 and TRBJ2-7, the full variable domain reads DSGVTQTPKHLITATGQRVTLRCSPRSGDLSVYWYQQSLDQGLQFLIQYYNGEERAKGNILERFSAQQFPDLHSELNLSSLELGDSALYFCASSGPSGGIYEQYFGPGTRLTVT.

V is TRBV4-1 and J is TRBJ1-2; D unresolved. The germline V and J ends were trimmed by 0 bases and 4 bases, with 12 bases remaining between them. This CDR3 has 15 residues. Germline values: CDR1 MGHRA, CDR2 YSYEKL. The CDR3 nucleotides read TGCGCCAGCAGCCAAGATCAAGGGTTTAGCTATGGCTACACCTTC. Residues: CASSQDQGFSYGYTF.

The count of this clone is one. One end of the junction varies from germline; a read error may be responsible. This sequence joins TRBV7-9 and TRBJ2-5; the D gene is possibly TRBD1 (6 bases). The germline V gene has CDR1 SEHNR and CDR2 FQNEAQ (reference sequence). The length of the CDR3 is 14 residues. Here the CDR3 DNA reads TGTGCCAGCAGCTTAAGCCTGGGACAAGGGACCCAGTACTTC. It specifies CASSLSLGQGTQYF.

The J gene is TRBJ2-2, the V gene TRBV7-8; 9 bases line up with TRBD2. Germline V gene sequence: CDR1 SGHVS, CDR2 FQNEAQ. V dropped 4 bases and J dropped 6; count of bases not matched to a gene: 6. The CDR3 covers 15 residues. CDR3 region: CASSSPGLAAGELFF. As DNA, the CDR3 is TGTGCCAGCAGCTCCCCGGGACTAGCTGCCGGGGAGCTGTTTTTT.

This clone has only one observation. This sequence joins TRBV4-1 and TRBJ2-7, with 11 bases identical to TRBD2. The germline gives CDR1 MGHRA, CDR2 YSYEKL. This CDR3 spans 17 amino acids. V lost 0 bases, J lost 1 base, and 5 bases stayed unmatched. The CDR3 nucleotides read TGCGCCAGCAGCCAAGAAGGGCGACTAGCGGGGTCCTACGAGCAGTACTTC. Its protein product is CASSQEGRLAGSYEQYF.

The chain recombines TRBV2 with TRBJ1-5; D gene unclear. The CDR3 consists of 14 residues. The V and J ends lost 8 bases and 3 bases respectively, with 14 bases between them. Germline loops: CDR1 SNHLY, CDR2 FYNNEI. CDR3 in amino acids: CASFLTENNQPQHF. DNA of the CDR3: TGTGCCAGCTTCCTTACAGAGAACAATCAGCCCCAGCATTTT. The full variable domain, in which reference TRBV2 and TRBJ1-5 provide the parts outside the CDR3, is EPEVTQTPSHQVTQMGQEVILRCVPISNHLYFYWYRQILGQKVEFLVSFYNNEISEKSEIFDDQFSVERPDGSNFTLKIRSTKLEDSAMYFCASFLTENNQPQHFGDGTRLSIL.

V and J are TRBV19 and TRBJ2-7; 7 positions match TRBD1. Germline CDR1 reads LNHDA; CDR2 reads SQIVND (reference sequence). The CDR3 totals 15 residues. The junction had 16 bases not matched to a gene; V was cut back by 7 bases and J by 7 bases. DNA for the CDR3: TGTGCCAGTATCAACACAGGGGTCCCATCTTCAGAGCAGTACTTC. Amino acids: CASINTGVPSSEQYF.

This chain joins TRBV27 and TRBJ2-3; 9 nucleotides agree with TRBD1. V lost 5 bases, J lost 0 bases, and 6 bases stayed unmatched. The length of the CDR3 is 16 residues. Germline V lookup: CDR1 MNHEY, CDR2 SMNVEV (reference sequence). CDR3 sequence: CASSVGQGKSTDTQYF. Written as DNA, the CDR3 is TGTGCCAGCAGTGTCGGACAGGGGAAAAGCACAGATACGCAGTATTTT.

CDR3: CASGLVQASLHEQYF. DNA for the CDR3: TGTGCTAGTGGTTTGGTACAGGCGTCACTACACGAGCAGTACTTC. The rearrangement joins TRBV12-5 to TRBJ2-7, with D perhaps TRBD1 (5 bases). The V end was cut by 0 bases, the J end by 5 bases, with 14 bases between. The CDR3 has 15 residues. From germline, CDR1 is LGHNT and CDR2 FRNRAP. Full variable domain (missing parts from reference TRBV12-5 and TRBJ2-7): DARVTQTPRHKVTEMGQEVTMRCQPILGHNTVFWYRQTMMQGLELLAYFRNRAPLDDSGMPKDRFSAEMPDATLATLKIQPSEPRDSAVYFCASGLVQASLHEQYFGPGTRLTVT.